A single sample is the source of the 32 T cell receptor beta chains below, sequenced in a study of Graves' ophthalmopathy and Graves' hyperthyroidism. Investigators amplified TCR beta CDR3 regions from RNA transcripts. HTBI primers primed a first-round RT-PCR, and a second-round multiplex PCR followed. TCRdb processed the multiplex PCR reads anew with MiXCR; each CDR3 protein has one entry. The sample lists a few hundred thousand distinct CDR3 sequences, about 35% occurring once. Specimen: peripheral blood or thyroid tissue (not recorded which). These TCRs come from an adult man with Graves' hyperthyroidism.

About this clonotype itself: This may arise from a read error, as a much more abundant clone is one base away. The CDR3 DNA reads as TGTGCCAGTATCCTAGGGGTATCCACTAAAGCTTTCTTT. As protein: CASILGVSTKAFF. The gene calls are TRBV19 and TRBJ1-1; a possible D gene is TRBD1 (5 bases). CDR1 is LNHDA and CDR2 is SQIVND in the germline V gene (reference sequence). This CDR3 is 13 amino acids long.

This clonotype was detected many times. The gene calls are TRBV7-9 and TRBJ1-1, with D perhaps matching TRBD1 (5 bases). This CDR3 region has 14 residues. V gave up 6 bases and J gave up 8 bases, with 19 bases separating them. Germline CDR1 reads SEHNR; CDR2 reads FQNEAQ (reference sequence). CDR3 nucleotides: TGTGCCAGCAGTCAAACAGGACCACCGCACGAAGCTTTCTTT. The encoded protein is CASSQTGPPHEAFF.

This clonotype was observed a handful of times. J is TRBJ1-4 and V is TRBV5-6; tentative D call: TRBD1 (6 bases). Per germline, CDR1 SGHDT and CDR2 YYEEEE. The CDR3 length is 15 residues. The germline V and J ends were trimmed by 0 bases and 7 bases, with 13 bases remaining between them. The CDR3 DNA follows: TGTGCCAGCAGCTTGGCCAGGGGCGCGGGTGAAAAACTGTTTTTT. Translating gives CASSLARGAGEKLFF.

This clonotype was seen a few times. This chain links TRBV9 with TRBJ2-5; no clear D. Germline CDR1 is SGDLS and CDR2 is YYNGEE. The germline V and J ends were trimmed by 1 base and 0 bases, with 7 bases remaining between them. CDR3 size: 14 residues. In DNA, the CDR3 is TGTGCCAGCAGCGTACAGTCCTACCAAGAGACCCAGTACTTC. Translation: CASSVQSYQETQYF.

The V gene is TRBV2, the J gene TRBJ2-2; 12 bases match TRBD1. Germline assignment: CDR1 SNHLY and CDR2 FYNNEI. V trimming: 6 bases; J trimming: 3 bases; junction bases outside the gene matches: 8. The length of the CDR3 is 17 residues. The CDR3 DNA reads TGTGCCAGCAGGGTGGGACAGGGGGCTTGGGACACCGGGGAGCTGTTTTTT. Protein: CASRVGQGAWDTGELFF.

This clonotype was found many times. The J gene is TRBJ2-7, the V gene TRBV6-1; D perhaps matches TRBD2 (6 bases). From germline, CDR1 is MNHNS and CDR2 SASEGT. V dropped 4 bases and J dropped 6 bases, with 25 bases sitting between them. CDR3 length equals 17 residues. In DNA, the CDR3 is TGTGCCAGCAGTGCCCTTTGGTCGGTGGGAGGAATCGGCGAGCAGTACTTC. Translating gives CASSALWSVGGIGEQYF.

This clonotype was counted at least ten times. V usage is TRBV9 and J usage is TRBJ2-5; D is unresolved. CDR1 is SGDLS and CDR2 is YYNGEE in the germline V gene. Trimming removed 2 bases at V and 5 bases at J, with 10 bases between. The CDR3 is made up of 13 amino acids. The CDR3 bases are TGTGCCAGCAGCGTTCAGGATTGGGAGACCCAGTACTTC. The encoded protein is CASSVQDWETQYF.

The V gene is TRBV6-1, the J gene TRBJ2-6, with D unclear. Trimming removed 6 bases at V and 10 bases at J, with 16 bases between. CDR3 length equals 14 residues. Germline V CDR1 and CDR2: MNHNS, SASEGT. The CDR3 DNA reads TGTGCCAGCAGAAGGGATGTTACAGATAACGTCCTGACTTTC. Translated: CASRRDVTDNVLTF.

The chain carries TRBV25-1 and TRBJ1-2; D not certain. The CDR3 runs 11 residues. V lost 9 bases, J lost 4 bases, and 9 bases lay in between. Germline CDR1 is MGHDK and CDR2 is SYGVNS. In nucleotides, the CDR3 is TGTGCCAGACTGGAGCGCTATGGCTACACCTTC. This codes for CARLERYGYTF.

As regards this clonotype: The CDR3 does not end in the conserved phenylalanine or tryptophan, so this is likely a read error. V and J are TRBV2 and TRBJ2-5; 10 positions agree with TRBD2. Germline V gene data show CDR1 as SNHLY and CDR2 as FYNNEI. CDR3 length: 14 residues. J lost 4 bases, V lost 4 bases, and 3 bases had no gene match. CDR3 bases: TGTGCCAGCAGTGGAGCGGGGGGGCCAGAGACCCAGTACCTC. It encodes CASSGAGGPETQYL.

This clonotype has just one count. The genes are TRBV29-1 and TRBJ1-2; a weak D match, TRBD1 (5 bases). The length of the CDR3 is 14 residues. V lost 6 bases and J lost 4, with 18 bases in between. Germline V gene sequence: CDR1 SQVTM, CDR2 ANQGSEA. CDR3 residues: CSVGTQGASYGYTF. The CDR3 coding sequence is TGCAGCGTGGGGACTCAAGGGGCCTCCTATGGCTACACCTTC.

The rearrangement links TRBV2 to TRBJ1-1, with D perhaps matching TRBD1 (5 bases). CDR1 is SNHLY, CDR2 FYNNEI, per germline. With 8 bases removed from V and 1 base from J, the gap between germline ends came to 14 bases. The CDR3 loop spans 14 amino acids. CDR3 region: CASVEIGQNTEAFF. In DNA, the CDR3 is TGTGCCAGCGTTGAAATAGGACAGAACACTGAAGCTTTCTTT.

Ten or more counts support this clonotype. In DNA, the CDR3 is TGTGCCAGCACGGCAACCGGACAGGGGAGTCAGCCCCAGCATTTT. As protein: CASTATGQGSQPQHF. This chain connects TRBV18 to TRBJ1-5; 9 bases align to TRBD1. CDR3 length: 15 residues. The ends lost 8 bases at V and 6 bases at J; junction bases unmatched: 11. The germline gives CDR1 KGHSH, CDR2 LQKENI.

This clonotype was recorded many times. CDR3 loop: CATSRDRGDEQYF. As DNA, the CDR3 is TGTGCCACCAGCAGAGACCGAGGGGACGAGCAGTACTTC. The V call is TRBV15, the J call TRBJ2-7; D could derive from TRBD1 or TRBD2 (5 bases each). The CDR3 has 13 residues. Germline V lookup: CDR1 LNHNV, CDR2 YYDKDF (reference sequence). V was clipped by 0 bases and J by 5 bases, with 8 bases between them.

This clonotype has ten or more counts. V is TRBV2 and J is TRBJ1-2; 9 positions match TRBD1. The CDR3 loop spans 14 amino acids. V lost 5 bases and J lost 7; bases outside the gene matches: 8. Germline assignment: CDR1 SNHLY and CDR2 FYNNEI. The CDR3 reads CASSTLQGAGGYTF. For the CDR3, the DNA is TGTGCCAGCAGTACTTTACAGGGGGCAGGTGGCTACACCTTC.

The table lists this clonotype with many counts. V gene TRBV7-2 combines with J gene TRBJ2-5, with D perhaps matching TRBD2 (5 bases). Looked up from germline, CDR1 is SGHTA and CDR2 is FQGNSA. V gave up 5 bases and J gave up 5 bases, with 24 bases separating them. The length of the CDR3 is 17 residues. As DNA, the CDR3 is TGTGCCAGCAGCCCCCCCCGCCTGGGCGGGCCAGGCGAGACCCAGTACTTC. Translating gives CASSPPRLGGPGETQYF. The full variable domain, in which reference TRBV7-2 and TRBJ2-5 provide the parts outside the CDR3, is GAGVSQSPSNKVTEKGKDVELRCDPISGHTALYWYRQSLGQGLEFLIYFQGNSAPDKSGLPSDRFSAERTGGSVSTLTIQRTQQEDSAVYLCASSPPRLGGPGETQYFGPGTRLLVL.

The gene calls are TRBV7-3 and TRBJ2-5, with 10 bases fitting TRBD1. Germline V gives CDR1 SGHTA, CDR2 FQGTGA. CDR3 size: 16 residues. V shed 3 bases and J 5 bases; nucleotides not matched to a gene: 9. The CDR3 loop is CASSFGTGVQLETQYF. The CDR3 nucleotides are TGTGCCAGCAGCTTCGGGACAGGGGTTCAATTGGAGACCCAGTACTTC.

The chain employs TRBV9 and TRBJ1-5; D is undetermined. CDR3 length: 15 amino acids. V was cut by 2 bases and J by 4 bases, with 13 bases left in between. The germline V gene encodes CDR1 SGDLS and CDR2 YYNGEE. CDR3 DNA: TGTGCCAGCAGCGTGGGGTCGACACGAAATCAGCCCCAGCATTTT. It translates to CASSVGSTRNQPQHF.

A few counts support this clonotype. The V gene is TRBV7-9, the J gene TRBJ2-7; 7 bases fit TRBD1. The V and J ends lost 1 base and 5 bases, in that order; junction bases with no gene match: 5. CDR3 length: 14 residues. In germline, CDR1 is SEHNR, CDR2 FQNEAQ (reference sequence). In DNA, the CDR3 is TGTGCCAGCAGCTTAGGACAGGGACCTGACGAGCAGTACTTC. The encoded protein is CASSLGQGPDEQYF.

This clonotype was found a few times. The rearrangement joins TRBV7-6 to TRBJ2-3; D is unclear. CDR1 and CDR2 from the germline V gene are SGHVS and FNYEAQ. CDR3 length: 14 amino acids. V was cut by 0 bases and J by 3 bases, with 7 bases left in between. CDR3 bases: TGTGCCAGCAGCTTAGCTAGTCAAACAGATACGCAGTATTTT. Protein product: CASSLASQTDTQYF.

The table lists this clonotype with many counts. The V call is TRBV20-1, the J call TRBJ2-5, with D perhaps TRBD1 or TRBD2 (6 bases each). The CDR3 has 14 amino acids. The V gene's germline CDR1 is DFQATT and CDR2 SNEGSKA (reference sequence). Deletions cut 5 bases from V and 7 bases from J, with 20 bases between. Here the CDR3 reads CSAQKGGRVGTQYF. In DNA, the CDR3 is TGCAGTGCTCAGAAGGGGGGCCGGGTCGGGACCCAGTACTTC.

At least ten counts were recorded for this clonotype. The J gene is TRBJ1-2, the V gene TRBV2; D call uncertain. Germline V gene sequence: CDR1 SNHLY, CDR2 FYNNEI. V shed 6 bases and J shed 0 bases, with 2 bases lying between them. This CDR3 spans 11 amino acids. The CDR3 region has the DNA TGTGCCAGCAGCCCTAACTATGGCTACACCTTC. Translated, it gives CASSPNYGYTF.

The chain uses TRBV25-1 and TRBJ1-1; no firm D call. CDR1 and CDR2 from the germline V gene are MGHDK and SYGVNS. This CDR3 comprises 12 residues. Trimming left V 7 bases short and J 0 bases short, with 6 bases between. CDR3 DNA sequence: TGTGCCAGCACGGGAATGAACACTGAAGCTTTCTTT. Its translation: CASTGMNTEAFF.

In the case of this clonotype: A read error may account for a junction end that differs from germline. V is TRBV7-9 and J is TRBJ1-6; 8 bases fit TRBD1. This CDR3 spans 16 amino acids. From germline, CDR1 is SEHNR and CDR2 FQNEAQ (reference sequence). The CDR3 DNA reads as TGTGCCAGTAGCTCGCACGACCTACAGGGGGAATCACCCCTCCACTTT. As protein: CASSSHDLQGESPLHF.

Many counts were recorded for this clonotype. The CDR3 protein is CASSTGTGQETQYF. The CDR3 DNA reads as TGTGCCAGCAGTACCGGGACAGGGCAAGAGACCCAGTACTTC. The chain joins TRBV7-9 to TRBJ2-5; 9 bases are shared with TRBD1. The CDR3 is made up of 14 amino acids. The germline V gene encodes CDR1 SEHNR and CDR2 FQNEAQ (reference sequence). Losses at the gene ends were 6 bases for V and 2 bases for J; bases not matched to a gene: 4. Complete variable domain (other parts from reference TRBV7-9 and TRBJ2-5): DTGVSQNPRHKITKRGQNVTFRCDPISEHNRLYWYRQTLGQGPEFLTYFQNEAQLEKSRLLSDRFSAERPKGSFSTLEIQRTEQGDSAMYLCASSTGTGQETQYFGPGTRLLVL.

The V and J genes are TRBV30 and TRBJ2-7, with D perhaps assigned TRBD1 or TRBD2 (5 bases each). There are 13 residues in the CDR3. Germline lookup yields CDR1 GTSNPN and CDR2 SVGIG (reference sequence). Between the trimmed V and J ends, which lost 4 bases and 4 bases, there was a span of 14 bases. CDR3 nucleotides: TGTGCCTGGAACCCGGGACGGGAATACGAGCAGTACTTC. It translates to CAWNPGREYEQYF. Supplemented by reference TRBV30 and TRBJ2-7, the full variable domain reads SQTIHQWPATLVQPVGSPLSLECTVEGTSNPNLYWYRQAAGRGLQLLFYSVGIGQISSEVPQNLSASRPQDRQFILSSKKLLLSDSGFYLCAWNPGREYEQYFGPGTRLTVT.

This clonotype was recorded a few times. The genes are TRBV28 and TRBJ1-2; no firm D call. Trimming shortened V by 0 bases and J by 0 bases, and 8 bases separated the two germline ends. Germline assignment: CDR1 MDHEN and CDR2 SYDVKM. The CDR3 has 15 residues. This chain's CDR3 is CASSLWGTTNYGYTF. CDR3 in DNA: TGTGCCAGCAGTTTATGGGGCACCACTAACTATGGCTACACCTTC.

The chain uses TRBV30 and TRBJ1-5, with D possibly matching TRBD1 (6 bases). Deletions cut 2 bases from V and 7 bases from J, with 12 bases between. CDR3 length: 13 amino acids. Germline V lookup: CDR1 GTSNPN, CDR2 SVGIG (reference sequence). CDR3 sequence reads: CAWSRGLDQPQHF. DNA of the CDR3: TGTGCCTGGAGTCGGGGGCTCGACCAGCCCCAGCATTTT.

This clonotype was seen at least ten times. DNA for the CDR3: TGTGCCAGCAGTCACGCAGGGGGCGAGAACACTGAAGCTTTCTTT. Residues: CASSHAGGENTEAFF. This chain connects TRBV2 to TRBJ1-1, with 8 bases lining up with TRBD1. CDR1 is SNHLY and CDR2 is FYNNEI in the germline V gene. Unmatched junction bases numbered 6, after V lost 5 bases and J lost 1 base. This CDR3 is 15 amino acids long.

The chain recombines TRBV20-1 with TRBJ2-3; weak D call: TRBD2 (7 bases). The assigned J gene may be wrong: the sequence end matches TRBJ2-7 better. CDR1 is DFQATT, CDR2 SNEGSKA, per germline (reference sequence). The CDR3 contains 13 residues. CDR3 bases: TGCAGTGTACGGGGGGCCGGCACAGATACGCAGTACTTC. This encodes CSVRGAGTDTQYF.

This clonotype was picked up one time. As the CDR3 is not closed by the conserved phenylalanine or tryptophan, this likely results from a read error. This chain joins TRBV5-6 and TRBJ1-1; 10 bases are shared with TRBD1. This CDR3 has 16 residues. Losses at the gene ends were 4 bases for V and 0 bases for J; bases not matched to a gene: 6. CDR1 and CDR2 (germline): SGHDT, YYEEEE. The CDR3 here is CASSDFGTGVNTEAFL. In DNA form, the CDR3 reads TGTGCCAGCAGCGATTTCGGGACAGGGGTGAACACTGAAGCTTTCCTT.

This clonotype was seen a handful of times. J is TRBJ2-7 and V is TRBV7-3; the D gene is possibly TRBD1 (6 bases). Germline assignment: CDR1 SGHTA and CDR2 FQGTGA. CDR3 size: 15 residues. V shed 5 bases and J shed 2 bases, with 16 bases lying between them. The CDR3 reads CASSQGTQGPYEQYF. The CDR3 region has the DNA TGTGCCAGCAGCCAGGGGACCCAAGGCCCCTACGAGCAGTACTTC.